This TCR beta chain is from a study of CD8 T cells in Susac syndrome. An input of about 0.5 to 1 ug of RNA was subjected to reverse transcription using random hexamers. TCRdb re-called the immunoSEQ multiplex PCR reads with MiXCR, one entry per CDR3 protein. The data contain a few hundred thousand distinct CDR3 sequences, just under 95% of them singletons. This clonotype was seen just once. The authors sequenced TCR beta from blood CD8+ and CD4+ T cells. Germline CDR1 reads DFQATT; CDR2 reads SNEGSKA (reference sequence). The CDR3 contains 13 residues. Unmatched junction bases numbered 4, after V lost 6 bases and J lost 3 bases.

Specimen: CD4+ T cells from PBMCs. The TCR comes from a human donor with multiple sclerosis. This chain links TRBV20-1 with TRBJ2-3, with 9 bases lining up with TRBD1. CDR3 coding DNA: TGCAGTGCGCCCGGGACAGGGACAGATACGCAGTATTTT. Amino acid sequence: CSAPGTGTDTQYF.